The rows below give T cell receptor beta chains drawn from one sample of a study of cytomegalovirus exposure and HLA in healthy donors. Clones were sequenced by immunoSEQ multiplex PCR, and TCRdb holds only the in-frame ones, with some missing. Of fewer than 200,000 clones detected, roughly 76% appear once; the ten largest clones hold over 1.3%. Sequenced sample: PBMCs. These receptor sequences come from a man aged 55 to 70 in good health and CMV-seronegative. CDR3s include the opening cysteine and the closing phenylalanine or tryptophan. The order of the fields is D gene, V gene, J gene, clone size, CDR3 protein, CDR3 DNA. A D gene is named only where the DNA matches it firmly. Where a row states a size, it is once, few, many or the class of an expanded clone; other rows omit it.

d_call: TRBD2; v_call: TRBV18; j_call: TRBJ2-5; clone_size: few; cdr3_aa: CASSLRAGVGKTQYF; cdr3_nt: TGTGCCAGCTCGCTTCGAGCGGGAGTCGGAAAGACCCAGTACTTC
d_call: TRBD2; v_call: TRBV7-9; j_call: TRBJ2-3; clone_size: NA; cdr3_aa: CASSPAPGGTTDTQYF; cdr3_nt: TGTGCCAGCAGCCCAGCGCCGGGGGGGACCACAGATACGCAGTATTTT
d_call: NA; v_call: TRBV6-6; j_call: TRBJ1-3; clone_size: NA; cdr3_aa: CASSYLGLPNTIYF; cdr3_nt: TGTGCCAGCAGTTACTTGGGCCTACCAAACACCATATATTTT
d_call: TRBD1; v_call: TRBV10-3; j_call: TRBJ1-4; clone_size: NA; cdr3_aa: CAIRGGQGTEKLFF; cdr3_nt: TGTGCCATCAGGGGAGGACAGGGGACTGAAAAACTGTTTTTT
d_call: NA; v_call: TRBV19; j_call: TRBJ1-5; clone_size: few; cdr3_aa: CASSPRQSNQPQHF; cdr3_nt: TGTGCCAGTAGCCCCCGACAGAGCAATCAGCCCCAGCATTTT
d_call: NA; v_call: TRBV6-1; j_call: TRBJ2-1; clone_size: NA; cdr3_aa: CASGVYCEQFF; cdr3_nt: TGTGCCAGCGGAGTTTATTGTGAGCAGTTCTTC
d_call: NA; v_call: TRBV19; j_call: TRBJ2-1; clone_size: NA; cdr3_aa: CASSMGAYNEQFF; cdr3_nt: TGTGCCAGTAGCATGGGGGCTTACAATGAGCAGTTCTTC
d_call: TRBD1; v_call: TRBV12-5; j_call: TRBJ1-1; clone_size: NA; cdr3_aa: CASGSGQGDTEAFF; cdr3_nt: TGTGCTAGTGGATCGGGACAGGGCGACACTGAAGCTTTCTTT
d_call: TRBD2; v_call: TRBV19; j_call: TRBJ2-1; clone_size: NA; cdr3_aa: CASLAGGRLSSYNEQFF; cdr3_nt: TGTGCCAGCCTAGCGGGGGGTCGCCTTAGCTCCTACAATGAGCAGTTCTTC
d_call: NA; v_call: TRBV27; j_call: TRBJ2-3; clone_size: NA; cdr3_aa: CASSISYSTDTQYF; cdr3_nt: TGTGCCAGCAGTATAAGCTACAGCACAGATACGCAGTATTTT
d_call: NA; v_call: TRBV7-2; j_call: TRBJ1-5; clone_size: NA; cdr3_aa: CASSLVGGSNQPQHF; cdr3_nt: TGTGCCAGCAGCTTAGTTGGGGGCAGCAATCAGCCCCAGCATTTT
d_call: TRBD1; v_call: TRBV28; j_call: TRBJ2-7; clone_size: NA; cdr3_aa: CASRPPGQGFFEQYF; cdr3_nt: TGTGCCAGCAGACCACCGGGACAGGGTTTTTTCGAGCAGTACTTC
d_call: TRBD2; v_call: TRBV6-1; j_call: TRBJ2-1; clone_size: NA; cdr3_aa: CAGRAGVVGNNEQFF; cdr3_nt: TGTGCCGGGAGAGCGGGAGTAGTAGGGAACAATGAGCAGTTCTTC
d_call: NA; v_call: TRBV7-2; j_call: TRBJ2-3; clone_size: NA; cdr3_aa: CASSSGLVTDTQYF; cdr3_nt: TGTGCCAGCAGCTCAGGACTTGTCACAGATACGCAGTATTTT
d_call: TRBD2; v_call: TRBV4-3; j_call: TRBJ2-5; clone_size: NA; cdr3_aa: CASSQDLAGLQETQYF; cdr3_nt: TGCGCCAGCAGCCAAGATCTAGCGGGTTTACAAGAGACCCAGTACTTC
d_call: TRBD2; v_call: TRBV5-1; j_call: TRBJ2-3; clone_size: NA; cdr3_aa: CASSPQRGIAQTQYF; cdr3_nt: TGCGCCAGCAGCCCGCAGCGGGGGATTGCTCAAACGCAGTATTTT
d_call: TRBD1; v_call: TRBV10-3; j_call: TRBJ2-3; clone_size: NA; cdr3_aa: CAVRDRGPTDTQYF; cdr3_nt: TGTGCCGTTCGGGACAGGGGGCCCACAGATACGCAGTATTTT
d_call: NA; v_call: TRBV15; j_call: TRBJ1-4; clone_size: NA; cdr3_aa: CATSRDRREEKLFF; cdr3_nt: TGTGCCACCAGCAGAGATAGGAGGGAGGAAAAACTGTTTTTT
d_call: TRBD1; v_call: TRBV19; j_call: TRBJ1-3; clone_size: NA; cdr3_aa: CASSTGTGVGDTIYF; cdr3_nt: TGTGCCAGTAGCACCGGGACAGGAGTAGGAGACACCATATATTTT
d_call: TRBD2; v_call: TRBV6-1; j_call: TRBJ2-5; clone_size: NA; cdr3_aa: CASSGTSGGGIETQYF; cdr3_nt: TGTGCCAGCAGTGGGACTAGCGGGGGAGGTATAGAGACCCAGTACTTC
d_call: NA; v_call: TRBV6-6; j_call: TRBJ1-5; clone_size: NA; cdr3_aa: CASSYSAGYYQPQHF; cdr3_nt: TGTGCCAGCAGTTACTCGGCAGGGTATTATCAGCCCCAGCATTTT
d_call: TRBD2; v_call: TRBV9; j_call: TRBJ2-3; clone_size: NA; cdr3_aa: CASSVATTSGSYVADTQYF; cdr3_nt: TGTGCCAGCAGCGTAGCTACGACTAGCGGATCCTATGTCGCAGATACGCAGTATTTT
d_call: TRBD2; v_call: TRBV5-4; j_call: TRBJ2-7; clone_size: NA; cdr3_aa: CASSGSGGRLSYEQYF; cdr3_nt: TGTGCCAGCAGCGGGAGCGGGGGGCGGCTTTCCTACGAGCAGTACTTC